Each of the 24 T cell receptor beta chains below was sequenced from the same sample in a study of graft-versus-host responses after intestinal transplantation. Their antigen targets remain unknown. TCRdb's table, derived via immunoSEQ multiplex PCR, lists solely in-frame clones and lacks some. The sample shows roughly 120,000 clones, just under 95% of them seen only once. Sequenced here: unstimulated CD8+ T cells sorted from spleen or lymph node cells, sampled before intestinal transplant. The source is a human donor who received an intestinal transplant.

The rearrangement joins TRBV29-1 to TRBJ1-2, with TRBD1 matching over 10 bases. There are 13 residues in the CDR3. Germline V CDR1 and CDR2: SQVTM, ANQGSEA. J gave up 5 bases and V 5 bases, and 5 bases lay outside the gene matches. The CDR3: CSVHGQGDYGYTF. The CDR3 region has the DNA TGCAGCGTTCATGGACAGGGGGATTATGGCTACACCTTC.

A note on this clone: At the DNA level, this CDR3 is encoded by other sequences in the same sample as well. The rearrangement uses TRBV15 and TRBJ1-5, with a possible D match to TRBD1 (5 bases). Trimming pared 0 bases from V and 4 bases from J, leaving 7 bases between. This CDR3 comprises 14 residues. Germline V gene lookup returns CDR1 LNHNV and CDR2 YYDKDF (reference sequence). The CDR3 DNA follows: TGTGCCACCAGCAGAGATCGGGGGAATCAGCCCCAGCATTTT. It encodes CATSRDRGNQPQHF. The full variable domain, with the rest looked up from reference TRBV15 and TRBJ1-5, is DAMVIQNPRYQVTQFGKPVTLSCSQTLNHNVMYWYQQKSSQAPKLLFHYYDKDFNNEADTPDNFQSRRPNTSFCFLDIRSPGLGDTAMYLCATSRDRGNQPQHFGDGTRLSIL.

CDR3 nucleotides: TGTGCCAGCAGCGGATTACAGGGTGGCGGGACAGCCGATACGCAGTATTTT. Its translation: CASSGLQGGGTADTQYF. This chain uses TRBV9 with TRBJ2-3; possibly TRBD1 for D (7 bases). Germline values: CDR1 SGDLS, CDR2 YYNGEE. The V end was cut by 3 bases, the J end by 6 bases, with 23 bases between. The CDR3 is 17 amino acids. Full variable domain (rest looked up from reference TRBV9 and TRBJ2-3): DSGVTQTPKHLITATGQRVTLRCSPRSGDLSVYWYQQSLDQGLQFLIQYYNGEERAKGNILERFSAQQFPDLHSELNLSSLELGDSALYFCASSGLQGGGTADTQYFGPGTRLTVL.

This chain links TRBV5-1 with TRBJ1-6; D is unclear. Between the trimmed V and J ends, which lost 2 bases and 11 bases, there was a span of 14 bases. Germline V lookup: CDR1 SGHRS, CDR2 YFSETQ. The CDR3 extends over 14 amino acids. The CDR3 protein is CASSFIGPETPLHF. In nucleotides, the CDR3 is TGCGCCAGCAGCTTTATTGGGCCGGAGACACCCCTCCACTTT.

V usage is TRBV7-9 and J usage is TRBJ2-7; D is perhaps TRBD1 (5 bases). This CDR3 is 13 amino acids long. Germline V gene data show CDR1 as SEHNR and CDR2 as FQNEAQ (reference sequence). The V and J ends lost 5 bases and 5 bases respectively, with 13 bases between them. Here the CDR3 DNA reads TGTGCCAGCAGCGGTAATTGGGGCCACGAGCAGTACTTC. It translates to CASSGNWGHEQYF.

The CDR3 is CASSYPQAEQFF. The CDR3 coding sequence is TGTGCCAGCAGTTACCCTCAGGCTGAGCAGTTCTTC. The chain uses TRBV27 and TRBJ2-1; D not certain. The CDR3 extends over 12 amino acids. Trimming pared 4 bases from V and 9 bases from J, leaving 10 bases between. The V gene's germline CDR1 is MNHEY and CDR2 SMNVEV (reference sequence).

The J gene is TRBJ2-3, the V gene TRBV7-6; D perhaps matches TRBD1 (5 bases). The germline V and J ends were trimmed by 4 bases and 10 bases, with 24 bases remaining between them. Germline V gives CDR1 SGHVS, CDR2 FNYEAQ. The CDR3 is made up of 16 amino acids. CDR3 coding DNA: TGTGCCAGCAGCTCTGGGATGGGGCCAGAAATAGGGGCGCAGTATTTT. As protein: CASSSGMGPEIGAQYF.

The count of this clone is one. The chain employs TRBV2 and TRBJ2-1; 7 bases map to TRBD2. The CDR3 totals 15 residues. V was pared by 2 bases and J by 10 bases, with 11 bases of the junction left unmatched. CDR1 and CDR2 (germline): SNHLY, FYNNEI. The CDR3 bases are TGTGCCAGCAGTGAACGGGGGGACGGAGCCAGGGAGCAGTTCTTC. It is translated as CASSERGDGAREQFF.

The DNA of the CDR3 is TGTGCCTGGGGGGGGGACTCCCAAGAAGCTTTCTTT. It codes for CAWGGDSQEAFF. The V call is TRBV30, the J call TRBJ1-1; D may be TRBD1 (5 bases). This CDR3 region has 12 residues. V was clipped by 5 bases and J by 8 bases, with 15 bases between them. From germline, CDR1 is GTSNPN and CDR2 SVGIG (reference sequence).

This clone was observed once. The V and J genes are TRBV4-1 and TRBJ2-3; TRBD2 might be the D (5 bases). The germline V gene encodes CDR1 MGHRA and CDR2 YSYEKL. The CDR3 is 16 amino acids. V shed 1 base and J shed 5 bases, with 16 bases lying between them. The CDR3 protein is CASSQGTKRAGDTQYF. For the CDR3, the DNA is TGCGCCAGCAGCCAAGGTACGAAGAGGGCCGGAGATACGCAGTATTTT.

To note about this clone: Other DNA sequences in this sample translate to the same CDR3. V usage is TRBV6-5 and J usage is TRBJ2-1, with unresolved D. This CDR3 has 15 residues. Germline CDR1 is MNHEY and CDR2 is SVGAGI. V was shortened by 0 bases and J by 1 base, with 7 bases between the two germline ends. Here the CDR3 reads CASSYSGSSYNEQFF. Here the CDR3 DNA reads TGTGCCAGCAGTTACTCAGGTTCGTCCTACAATGAGCAGTTCTTC.

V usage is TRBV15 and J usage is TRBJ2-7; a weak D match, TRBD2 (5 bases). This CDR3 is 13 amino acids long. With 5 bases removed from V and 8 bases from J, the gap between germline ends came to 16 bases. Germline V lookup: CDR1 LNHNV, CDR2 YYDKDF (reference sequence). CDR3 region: CATSSGLGFKQYF. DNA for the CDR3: TGTGCCACCAGCTCGGGGTTAGGTTTCAAGCAGTACTTC.

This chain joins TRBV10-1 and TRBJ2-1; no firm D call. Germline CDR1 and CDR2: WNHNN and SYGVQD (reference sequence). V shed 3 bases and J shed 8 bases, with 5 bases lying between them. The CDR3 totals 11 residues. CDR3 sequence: CASSDNHEQFF. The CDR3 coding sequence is TGCGCCAGCAGTGATAACCATGAGCAGTTCTTC.

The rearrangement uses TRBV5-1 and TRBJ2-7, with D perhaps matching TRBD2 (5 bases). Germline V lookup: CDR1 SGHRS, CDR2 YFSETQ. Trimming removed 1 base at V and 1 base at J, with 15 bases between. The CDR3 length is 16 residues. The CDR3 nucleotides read TGCGCCAGCAGCTTGCCCAGGTGGGAGAGGTCCTACGAGCAGTACTTC. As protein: CASSLPRWERSYEQYF.

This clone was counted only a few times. The CDR3 sequence is CASSPQGDTEAFF. The CDR3 DNA reads TGTGCCAGCAGTCCACAGGGGGACACTGAAGCTTTCTTT. V usage is TRBV6-6 and J usage is TRBJ1-1, with 8 bases aligning to TRBD1. The CDR3 has 13 amino acids. The J segment lost 3 bases and the V segment lost 5 bases, leaving 2 bases of the junction unmatched. The V gene's germline CDR1 is MNHNY and CDR2 SVGAGI (reference sequence).

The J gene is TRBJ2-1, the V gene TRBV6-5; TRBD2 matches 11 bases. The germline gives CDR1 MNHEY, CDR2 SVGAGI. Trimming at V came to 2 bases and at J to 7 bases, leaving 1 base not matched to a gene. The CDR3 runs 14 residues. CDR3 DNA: TGTGCCAGCAGTTACGCTAGCGGGAGGAATGAGCAGTTCTTC. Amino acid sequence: CASSYASGRNEQFF.

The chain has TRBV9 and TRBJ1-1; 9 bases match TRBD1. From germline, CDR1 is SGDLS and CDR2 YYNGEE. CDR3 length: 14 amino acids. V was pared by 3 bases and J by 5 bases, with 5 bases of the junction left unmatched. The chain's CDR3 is CASSGRQGGTEAFF. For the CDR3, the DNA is TGTGCCAGCAGCGGAAGACAGGGGGGAACTGAAGCTTTCTTT. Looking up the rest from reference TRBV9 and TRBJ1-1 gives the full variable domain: DSGVTQTPKHLITATGQRVTLRCSPRSGDLSVYWYQQSLDQGLQFLIQYYNGEERAKGNILERFSAQQFPDLHSELNLSSLELGDSALYFCASSGRQGGTEAFFGQGTRLTVV.

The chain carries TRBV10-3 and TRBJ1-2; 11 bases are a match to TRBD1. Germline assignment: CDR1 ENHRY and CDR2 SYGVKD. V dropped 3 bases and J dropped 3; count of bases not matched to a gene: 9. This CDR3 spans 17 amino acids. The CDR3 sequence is CAISESPDRGLDYGYTF. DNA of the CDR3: TGTGCCATCAGTGAAAGTCCGGACAGGGGGCTCGACTATGGCTACACCTTC.

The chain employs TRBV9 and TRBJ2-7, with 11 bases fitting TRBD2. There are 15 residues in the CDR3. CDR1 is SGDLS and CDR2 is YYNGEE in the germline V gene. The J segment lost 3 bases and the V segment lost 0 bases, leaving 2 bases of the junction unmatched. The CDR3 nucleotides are TGTGCCAGCAGCGTAGAAGGGACTAGCGGCTACGAGCAGTACTTC. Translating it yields CASSVEGTSGYEQYF.

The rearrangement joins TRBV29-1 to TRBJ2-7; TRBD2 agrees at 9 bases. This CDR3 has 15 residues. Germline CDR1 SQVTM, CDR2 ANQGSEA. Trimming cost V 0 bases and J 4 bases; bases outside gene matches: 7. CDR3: CSVEEGREGRYEQYF. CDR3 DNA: TGCAGCGTTGAAGAAGGGCGGGAGGGCCGTTACGAGCAGTACTTC.

The CDR3 is CASSPGLNTEAFF. Here the CDR3 DNA reads TGTGCCAGCTCACCGGGCCTGAACACTGAAGCTTTCTTT. The V gene is TRBV4-2, the J gene TRBJ1-1; no firm D call. The V end was cut by 8 bases, the J end by 0 bases, with 10 bases between. Germline CDR1 LGHNA, CDR2 YNFKEQ. The CDR3 extends over 13 amino acids.

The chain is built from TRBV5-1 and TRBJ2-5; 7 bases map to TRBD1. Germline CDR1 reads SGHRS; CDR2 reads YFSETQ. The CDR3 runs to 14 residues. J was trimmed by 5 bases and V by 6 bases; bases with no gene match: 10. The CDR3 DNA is TGCGCCAGCACCCCCGACAGGGTAGGGGAGACCCAGTACTTC. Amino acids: CASTPDRVGETQYF. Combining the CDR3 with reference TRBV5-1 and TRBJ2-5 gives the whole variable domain KAGVTQTPRYLIKTRGQQVTLSCSPISGHRSVSWYQQTPGQGLQFLFEYFSETQRNKGNFPGRFSGRQFSNSRSEMNVSTLELGDSALYLCASTPDRVGETQYFGPGTRLLVL.

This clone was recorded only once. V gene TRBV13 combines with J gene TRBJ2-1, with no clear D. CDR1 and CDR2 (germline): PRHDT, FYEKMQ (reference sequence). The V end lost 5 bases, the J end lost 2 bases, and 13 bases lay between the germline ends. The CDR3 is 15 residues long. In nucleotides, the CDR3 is TGTGCCAGCAGCCCCGCTATAGGCACCTACAATGAGCAGTTCTTC. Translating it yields CASSPAIGTYNEQFF.

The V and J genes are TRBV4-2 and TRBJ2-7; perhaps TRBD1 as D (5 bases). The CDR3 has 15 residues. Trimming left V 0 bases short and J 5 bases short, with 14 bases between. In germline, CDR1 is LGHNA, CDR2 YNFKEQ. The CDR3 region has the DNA TGTGCCAGCAGCCAAGACCCTGGAAGGGGCAACGAGCAGTACTTC. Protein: CASSQDPGRGNEQYF.